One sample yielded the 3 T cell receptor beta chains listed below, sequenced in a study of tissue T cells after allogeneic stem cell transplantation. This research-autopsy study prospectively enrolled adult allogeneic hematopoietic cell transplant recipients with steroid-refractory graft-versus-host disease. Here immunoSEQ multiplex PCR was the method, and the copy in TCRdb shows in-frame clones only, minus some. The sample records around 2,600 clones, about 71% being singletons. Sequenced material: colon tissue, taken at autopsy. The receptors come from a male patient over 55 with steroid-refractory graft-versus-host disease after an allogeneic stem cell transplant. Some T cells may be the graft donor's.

The chain's CDR3 is CASSLGQEETQYF. In DNA, the CDR3 is TGTGCCAGCAGCTTGGGGCAAGAAGAGACCCAGTACTTC. This rearrangement joins TRBV7-9 to TRBJ2-5, with a weak D call TRBD1 (5 bases). The germline V gene has CDR1 SEHNR and CDR2 FQNEAQ (reference sequence). With 3 bases removed from V and 3 bases from J, the gap between germline ends came to 8 bases. The CDR3 is 13 residues long.

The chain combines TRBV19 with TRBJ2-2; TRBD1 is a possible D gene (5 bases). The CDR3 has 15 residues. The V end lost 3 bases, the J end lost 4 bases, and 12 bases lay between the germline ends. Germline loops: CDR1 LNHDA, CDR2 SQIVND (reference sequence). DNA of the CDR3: TGTGCCAGTAGTATTACAGGTCGAATCACCGGGGAGCTGTTTTTT. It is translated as CASSITGRITGELFF.

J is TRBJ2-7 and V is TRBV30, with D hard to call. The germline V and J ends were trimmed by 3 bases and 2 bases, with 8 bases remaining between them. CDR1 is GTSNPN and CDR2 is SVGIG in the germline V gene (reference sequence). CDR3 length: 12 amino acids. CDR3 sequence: CAWRTSPYEQYF. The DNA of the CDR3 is TGTGCCTGGAGAACAAGTCCCTACGAGCAGTACTTC.